Following are 6 T cell receptor beta chains from one sample sequenced in a study of spatial heterogeneity in lung cancer. The sample's time point: sample taken at primary tumor resection. TCRdb fed the 5' RACE reads into MiXCR, producing one record per CDR3 protein. The sample shows about 48,000 distinct CDR3 sequences, over 4.5% of them seen only once. The sample here was PBMCs, taken at surgery. These receptor sequences come from a male donor with early-stage non-small cell lung cancer.

This clonotype was seen ten or more times. The gene calls are TRBV19 and TRBJ1-5, with 9 bases lining up with TRBD1. Trimming at V came to 4 bases and at J to 4 bases, leaving 5 bases not matched to a gene. The CDR3 has 15 amino acids. Germline V lookup: CDR1 LNHDA, CDR2 SQIVND (reference sequence). In DNA form, the CDR3 reads TGTGCCAGTAGTACCTCCGGGACAGGGAATCAGCCCCAGCATTTT. Protein product: CASSTSGTGNQPQHF.

The chain uses TRBV29-1 and TRBJ1-2; D gene ambiguous. With 4 bases removed from V and 1 base from J, the gap between germline ends came to 16 bases. The CDR3 totals 15 residues. The germline V gene has CDR1 SQVTM and CDR2 ANQGSEA. CDR3 in DNA: TGCAGCGTTGTGGGCATCGGACCGCATAACTATGGCTACACCTTC. The encoded protein is CSVVGIGPHNYGYTF.

This clonotype appeared many times. The V call is TRBV6-5, the J call TRBJ1-3; tentative D call: TRBD1 (6 bases). CDR1 is MNHEY and CDR2 is SVGAGI in the germline V gene. V was clipped by 6 bases and J by 0 bases, with 15 bases between them. The CDR3 is 16 residues long. The CDR3 here is CASRPQGQLSGNTIYF. The CDR3 DNA follows: TGTGCCAGCAGACCCCAAGGACAGCTCTCTGGAAACACCATATATTTT.

The chain couples TRBV15 to TRBJ2-7; D may be TRBD1 or TRBD2 (5 bases each). This CDR3 comprises 16 residues. From germline, CDR1 is LNHNV and CDR2 YYDKDF (reference sequence). Trimming took 1 base from V and 5 from J, leaving 18 bases between them. The CDR3 DNA reads as TGTGCCACCAGCAGAGGGGGGACGAATAACGTGGACGAGCAGTACTTC. It is translated as CATSRGGTNNVDEQYF.

This chain uses TRBV2 with TRBJ2-1; 9 bases map to TRBD2. The CDR3 extends over 14 amino acids. Germline CDR1 SNHLY, CDR2 FYNNEI. Trimming removed 9 bases from V and 4 bases from J; junction bases left unmatched: 7. For the CDR3, the DNA is TGTGCCAGTAGAACTAGCGGGCCGTACAATGAGCAGTTCTTC. This sequence encodes CASRTSGPYNEQFF.

Ten or more counts support this clonotype. This chain joins TRBV12-3 or TRBV12-4 and TRBJ2-2, with D uncertain. CDR3 size: 14 residues. The V gene lost 0 bases and the J gene lost 4 bases, with 6 bases spanning the gap. Here the CDR3 reads CASSLAWSTGELFF. The CDR3 DNA reads TGTGCCAGCAGTTTAGCTTGGTCCACCGGGGAGCTGTTTTTT.